What follows describes a single T cell receptor beta chain. The target antigen is unknown. The sample is drawn from a study of graft-versus-host responses after intestinal transplantation. Study at large: Recipients were given multivisceral, liver-intestinal, or isolated intestinal transplants. Every recipient underwent anti-thymocyte globulin induction, then tacrolimus and steroids for roughly 3 years. Regarding the study as a whole: Those patients showing graft-donor T cell macrochimerism displayed high graft-versus-host to host-versus-graft clonal ratios in allografts. Present in recipient marrow, GvH clones included some that appeared first in ileum or blood.

V lost 5 bases, J lost 7 bases, and 10 bases lay in between. The CDR3 has 12 amino acids. Per germline, CDR1 SGHNT and CDR2 YYREEE (reference sequence). Method: immunoSEQ multiplex PCR; TCRdb's copy keeps in-frame clones and lacks some. The profile covers about 86,000 clones, with about 91% appearing a single time and nearly 0.5% taken by the ten largest. The TCR comes from a human donor who received an intestinal transplant. Sample: unstimulated CD8+ T cells sorted from spleen or lymph node cells, taken before intestinal transplant. The chain is built from TRBV5-4 and TRBJ2-1; no firm D call. The chain's CDR3 is CASSGELNEQFF. CDR3 nucleotides: TGTGCCAGCAGTGGTGAGCTTAATGAGCAGTTCTTC.